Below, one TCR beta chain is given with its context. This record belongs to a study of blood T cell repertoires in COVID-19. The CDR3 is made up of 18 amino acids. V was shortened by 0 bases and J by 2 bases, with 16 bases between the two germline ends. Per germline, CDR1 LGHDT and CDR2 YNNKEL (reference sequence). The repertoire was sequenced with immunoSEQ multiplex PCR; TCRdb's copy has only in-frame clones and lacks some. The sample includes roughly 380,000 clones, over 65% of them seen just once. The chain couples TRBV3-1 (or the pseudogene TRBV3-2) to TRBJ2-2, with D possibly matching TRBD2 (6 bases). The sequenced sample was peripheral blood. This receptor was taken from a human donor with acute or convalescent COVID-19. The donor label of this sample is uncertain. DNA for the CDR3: TGTGCCAGCAGCCAAGATGGGGAGGCGAAGGAAAACACCGGGGAGCTGTTTTTT. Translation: CASSQDGEAKENTGELFF.